The 5 T cell receptor beta chains below were found in one sample sequenced in a study of OX40 agonist ivuxolimab in advanced cancers. Profiled with immunoSEQ multiplex PCR; TCRdb holds only in-frame clones, not every one. The table includes approximately 65,000 clones, more than 70% detected once. Specimen: CD4+ or CD8+ T cells sorted from blood, collected in a trial of the OX40 agonist ivuxolimab. Receptors were obtained from an adult with an advanced solid tumor such as melanoma, head and neck, liver or kidney cancer.

The rearrangement uses TRBV6-5 and TRBJ1-6, with 10 bases fitting TRBD1. Per germline, CDR1 MNHEY and CDR2 SVGAGI. Trimming took 5 bases from V and 8 from J; bases not matched to a gene: 6. The length of the CDR3 is 15 residues. CDR3 nucleotides: TGTGCCAGCAGTCCAACCGGGACAGGGGATTCACCCCTCCACTTT. This sequence encodes CASSPTGTGDSPLHF.

This chain uses TRBV4-3 with TRBJ1-2; D is undetermined. Germline V CDR1 and CDR2: LGHNA, YSLEER. This CDR3 spans 11 amino acids. The V gene lost 2 bases and the J gene lost 8 bases, with 6 bases spanning the gap. DNA for the CDR3: TGCGCCAGCAGCCAAATGGGCGGCTACACCTTC. This codes for CASSQMGGYTF.

This clone was seen a handful of times. The sample carries other DNA sequences with the same CDR3. CDR3 nucleotide sequence: TGTGCCAGCAGCTCAAGCACAGATACGCAGTATTTT. It encodes CASSSSTDTQYF. The chain uses TRBV11-2 and TRBJ2-3, with D uncertain. The CDR3 sequence is 12 residues long. The V end was cut by 4 bases, the J end by 0 bases, with 2 bases between. Germline values: CDR1 SGHAT, CDR2 FQNNGV.

The V call is TRBV6-1, the J call TRBJ1-5; D unclear. The CDR3 extends over 15 amino acids. V lost 6 bases to trimming and J lost 3 bases, with 15 bases between them. Germline loops: CDR1 MNHNS, CDR2 SASEGT. In DNA form, the CDR3 reads TGTGCCAGCAGCCTAGACGGACGGAACAATCAGCCCCAGCATTTT. Translation: CASSLDGRNNQPQHF.

V usage is TRBV5-1 and J usage is TRBJ2-5; maybe TRBD2 (5 bases). Germline V gives CDR1 SGHRS, CDR2 YFSETQ. Trimming removed 4 bases at V and 3 bases at J, with 13 bases between. This CDR3 has 14 amino acids. The CDR3 spells CASSGGRSKETQYF. The CDR3 nucleotides are TGCGCCAGCAGCGGAGGACGGTCAAAAGAGACCCAGTACTTC.